This T cell receptor beta chain stems from a study of human T cells and chemical hapten exposure. This clonotype showed up just a few times. The antigen is undetermined. Whole blood that had not been fractionated was the source of extracted total RNA. Whole-study results and caveats: Counts of TCRs above 1 in 1000 frequency stayed unchanged with DPC sensitization.

Unique molecular identifiers were attached to individual cDNA molecules within the library. TCRdb redid the calling of the 5' RACE reads with MiXCR, one entry per CDR3 protein. The table has under 150,000 distinct CDR3 sequences, roughly 18% seen once. CDR3 size: 13 residues. V was trimmed by 0 bases and J by 12 bases, leaving 12 bases between them. The germline CDR1 and CDR2 sequences are SQVTM and ANQGSEA. The chain carries TRBV29-1 and TRBJ1-6; D unresolved. The clonotype comes from a human donor in good health. Written as DNA, the CDR3 is TGCAGCGTTGAAGAAGGGCCCCTGGGACCCCTCCACTTT. Its protein is CSVEEGPLGPLHF.